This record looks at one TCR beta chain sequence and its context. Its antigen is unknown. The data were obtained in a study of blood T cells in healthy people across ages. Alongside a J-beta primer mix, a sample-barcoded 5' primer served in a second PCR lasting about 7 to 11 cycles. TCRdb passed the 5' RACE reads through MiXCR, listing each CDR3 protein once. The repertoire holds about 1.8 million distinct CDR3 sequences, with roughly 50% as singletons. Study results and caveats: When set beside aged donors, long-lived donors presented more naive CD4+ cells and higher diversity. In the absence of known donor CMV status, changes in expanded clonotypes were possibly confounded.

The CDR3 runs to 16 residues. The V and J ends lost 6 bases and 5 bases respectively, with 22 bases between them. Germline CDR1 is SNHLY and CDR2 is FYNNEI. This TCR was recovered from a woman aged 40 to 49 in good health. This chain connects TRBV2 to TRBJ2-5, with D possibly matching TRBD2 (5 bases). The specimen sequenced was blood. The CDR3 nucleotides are TGTGCCAGCAGCCCCTTTGGGAGAAGGACTTCGGAGACCCAGTACTTC. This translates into CASSPFGRRTSETQYF.